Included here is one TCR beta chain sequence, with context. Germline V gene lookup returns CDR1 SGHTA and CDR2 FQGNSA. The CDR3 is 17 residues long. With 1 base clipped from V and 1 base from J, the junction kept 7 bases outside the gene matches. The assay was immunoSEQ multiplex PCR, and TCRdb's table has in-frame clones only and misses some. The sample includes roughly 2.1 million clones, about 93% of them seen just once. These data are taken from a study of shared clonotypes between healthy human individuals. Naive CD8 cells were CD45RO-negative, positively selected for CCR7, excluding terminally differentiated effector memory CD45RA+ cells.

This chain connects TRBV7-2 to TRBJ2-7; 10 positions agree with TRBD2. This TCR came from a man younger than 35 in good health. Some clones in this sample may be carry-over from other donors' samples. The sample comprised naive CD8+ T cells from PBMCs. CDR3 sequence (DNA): TGTGCCAGCAGCTTAGACCTAGCGGGAGAGGAGTCCTACGAGCAGTACTTC. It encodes CASSLDLAGEESYEQYF.